Listed here is a single TCR beta chain. These data originate in a study of control samples from healthy donors and cancer patients. The CDR3 covers 20 residues. Germline CDR1 is MRHNA and CDR2 is SNTAGT. The germline V and J ends were trimmed by 4 bases and 0 bases, with 25 bases remaining between them. TCRdb's table, derived via immunoSEQ multiplex PCR, lists solely in-frame clones and lacks some. Of approximately 87,000 clones detected, about 86% appear once; the ten largest clones hold around 1.3%. The chain joins TRBV6-4 to TRBJ1-3, with D tentatively TRBD1 (5 bases). This clonotype was obtained from a woman aged 50 to 65 in good health. Material: blood. Written as DNA, the CDR3 is TGTGCCAGCAGTGTCGCCGTAAAACTTCCGGGACCGAGCTCTGGAAACACCATATATTTT. It specifies CASSVAVKLPGPSSGNTIYF.